The sequence of this TCR beta chain was determined in a study of blood T cells in healthy people across ages. Study-level points and caveats: The percentage of naive T cells correlated strongly with TCR beta diversity.

Germline CDR1 reads KGHDR; CDR2 reads SFDVKD. J gave up 4 bases and V 0 bases, and 10 bases lay outside the gene matches. The CDR3 contains 17 residues. The second PCR ran about 6 to 12 cycles with a sample-barcoded 5' primer and J-beta primers. TCRdb used MiXCR to reprocess the 5' RACE reads, holding one entry per CDR3 protein. The sample carries around 1,600,000 distinct CDR3 sequences, around 40% recorded once. Donation came from healthy Caucasian individuals in Russia who were aged roughly 6 to 100. This clonotype has only a few counts. No antigen is known for it. The TCR sequence derives from a woman aged 18-29 years in good health. The sequenced sample consisted of blood. The chain employs TRBV24-1 and TRBJ1-1; 7 bases fit TRBD1. The CDR3 bases are TGTGCCACCAGTGATTTGCAGGTGGACAGGCGGGGCACTGAAGCTTTCTTT. This gives the protein CATSDLQVDRRGTEAFF.